This TCR beta chain originates from a study of blood T cells in healthy people across ages (dated by TCRdb to the mid-2010s). In the study overall: In model experiments, template switching captured roughly one uniquely barcoded TCR beta cDNA molecule for every two T cells. Using deep sequencing normalized with unique cDNA molecular identifiers, the study measured how TCR beta repertoire diversity changes with age. Four age groups were formed from the donors: young (average approximately 16 years), middle-aged (around 40), aged (around 68) and long-lived (approximately 78). To avoid experimental bias, donors of different ages were spread randomly across the sequencing lanes. For two donors (one aged 18 to 30 and one aged 80 or older), the study analyzed two additional independent replicas of 1 million unique cDNA reads from the same blood draw. General conclusions and limits of the study: The long-lived group showed more naive CD4+ T cells, fewer expanded clones and increased TCR diversity than the aged group, suggesting age selection. Observed TCR beta diversity per million T cells fell roughly linearly with age, and a significant reduction was already apparent by age around 39. Because profiling used bulk unsorted PBMCs, naive and antigen-experienced compartments could not be compared conclusively. The CMV infection status of donors was not known, potentially confounding age-related changes in expanded clonotypes. A strong correlation was found between observed TCR beta diversity and the percentage of naive T cells measured by flow cytometry. Estimates of total diversity based on one million sequenced T cells were regarded as lower bounds and as underestimates.

The method behind the library was 5' RACE. Sequenced on an Illumina HiSeq 2500. The second PCR ran for roughly 7 to 11 cycles and used a J-beta primer mix along with a sample-barcoded 5' primer. A template-switch 5' adaptor carrying 12 random nucleotides introduced a unique molecular identifier onto each TCR beta cDNA molecule. Each sample yielded at least 3 million CDR3-containing paired-end reads. First-strand cDNA was synthesized from all RNA with the Mint cDNA synthesis kit, primed by a TRBC-specific oligonucleotide. Following uracil-DNA glycosylase treatment, all cDNA underwent a first 18-cycle PCR with the universal primers M1SS and BC2_uni_R. In the source study's methods: Each sample was normalized by randomly selecting 1 million high-quality reads, each carrying a distinct molecular identifier. Instead of being binned into consensus sequences, reads with shared molecular identifiers were discarded. MiTCR, run with a Q25 quality threshold and the strictest error-elimination algorithm, handled CDR3 identification, clonotype clustering and error correction. A nonparametric unseen species model with Euler transformation was used to estimate lower-bound total TCR beta diversity. TCRdb trimmed the raw reads at Q25, called clones with MiXCR and kept productive beta chains. Entries that share a CDR3 protein sequence are merged under the most common genes and DNA. These V and J calls derive from TCRdb rather than the authors' analysis. The sample has hundreds of thousands of distinct CDR3 sequences on record, about 61% of them singletons. The ten largest clones capture 25% to 30% of the sample.

CDR1 SGHTA and CDR2 FQGTGA were looked up in the germline V gene. The trim is 3 bases for V and 1 base for J, with a gap of 12 bases between the germline ends. The CDR3 holds 15 amino acids from the cysteine to the phenylalanine. The DNA shown is the 45-base CDR3, in frame from base 1. As regards this clonotype: Its antigen is not yet known. The input lacks base qualities; no much larger clone sits a single base away.

The donors were a few dozen Caucasian individuals from Russia, aged 6 to 90 years, who were systemically healthy. Approximately 10 milliliters of peripheral blood were collected from each donor into EDTA-treated Vacutainer tubes. Ficoll-Paque density-gradient centrifugation was used to isolate PBMCs, with at least 7 million per sample. Total RNA was extracted from PBMCs with Trizol reagent, with at least 6 micrograms obtained per sample. For every donor, an aliquot of PBMCs went through flow cytometry to measure the percentages of naive CD45RAhigh/CD27high T cells. This TCR was sampled from a man aged 40-49 years in good health. The receptor chain draws on TRBV7-3 and TRBJ1-2; the D gene lacks a confident call. Sequenced input: blood. The DNA sequence follows: TGTGCCAGCAGCTTTCCTGGCACCTATAACTATGGCTACACCTTC. This is translated as CASSFPGTYNYGYTF.